This T cell receptor (beta chain) was captured by sequencing in a study of blood T cell repertoires in COVID-19. Study-wide context: The analysed material was cDNA or gDNA that came from T cells, B-cell-depleted T cells, or PBMCs.

The data were produced by immunoSEQ multiplex PCR, yet TCRdb's version contains in-frame clones alone and is incomplete. This sample carries under 75,000 clones, more than 60% of them seen once, and the ten largest clones take 5.5%. This CDR3 has 13 residues. V trimming: 5 bases; J trimming: 5 bases; junction bases outside the gene matches: 5. Source material: peripheral blood. The chain combines TRBV12-3 or TRBV12-4 with TRBJ1-2, with 7 nucleotides matching TRBD1. The source is a woman in her seventies with acute or convalescent COVID-19. CDR3 sequence (DNA): TGTGCCAGCAGTATTAGGACAGGATATGGCTACACCTTC. Its translation is CASSIRTGYGYTF.